This TCR beta chain was obtained from a study of blood T cell repertoires in COVID-19. TCRdb's table, derived via immunoSEQ multiplex PCR, lists solely in-frame clones and lacks some. The profile covers about 72,000 clones, with 82% appearing a single time and approximately 6.6% taken by the ten largest. The V end lost 3 bases, the J end lost 4 bases, and 15 bases lay between the germline ends. The CDR3 consists of 15 residues. The V gene is TRBV23-1, the J gene TRBJ1-2; D is possibly TRBD1 (5 bases). TRBV23-1 has ORF status, its function being uncertain. Sequenced sample: peripheral blood. The sequence derives from a man in his sixties with acute or convalescent COVID-19. The CDR3 sequence: CASSHRRRGSYGYTF. As DNA, the CDR3 is TGCGCCAGCAGTCATAGGAGGCGGGGGTCCTATGGCTACACCTTC.